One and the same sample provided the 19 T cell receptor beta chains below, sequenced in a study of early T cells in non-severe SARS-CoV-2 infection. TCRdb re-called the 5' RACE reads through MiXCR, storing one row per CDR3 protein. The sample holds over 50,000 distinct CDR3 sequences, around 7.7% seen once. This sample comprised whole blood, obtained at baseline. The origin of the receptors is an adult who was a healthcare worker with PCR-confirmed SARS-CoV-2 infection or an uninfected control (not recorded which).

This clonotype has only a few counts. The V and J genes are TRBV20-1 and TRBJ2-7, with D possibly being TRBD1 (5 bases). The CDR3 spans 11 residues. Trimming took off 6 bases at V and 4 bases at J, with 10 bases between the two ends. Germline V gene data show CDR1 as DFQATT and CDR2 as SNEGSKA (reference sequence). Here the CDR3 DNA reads TGCAGTGCCGGCGACAGTTACGAGCAGTACTTC. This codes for CSAGDSYEQYF.

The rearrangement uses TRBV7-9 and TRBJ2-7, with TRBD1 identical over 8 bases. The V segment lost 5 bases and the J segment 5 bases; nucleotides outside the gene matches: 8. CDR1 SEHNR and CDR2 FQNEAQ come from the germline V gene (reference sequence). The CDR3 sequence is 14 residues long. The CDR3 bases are TGTGCCAGCAGCCGCGGGGCACAGGGGGACGAGCAGTACTTC. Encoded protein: CASSRGAQGDEQYF.

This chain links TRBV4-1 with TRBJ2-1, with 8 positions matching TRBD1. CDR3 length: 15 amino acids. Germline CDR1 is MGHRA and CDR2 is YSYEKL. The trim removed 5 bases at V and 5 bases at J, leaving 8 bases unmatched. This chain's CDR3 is CASSSRDRSNNEQFF. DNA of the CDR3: TGCGCCAGCAGCTCCCGGGACAGGTCCAACAATGAGCAGTTCTTC.

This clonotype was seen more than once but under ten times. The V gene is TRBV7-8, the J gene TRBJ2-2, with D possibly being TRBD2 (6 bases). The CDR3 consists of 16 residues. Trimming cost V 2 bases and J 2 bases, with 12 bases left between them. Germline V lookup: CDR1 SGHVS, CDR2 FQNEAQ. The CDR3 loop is CASSLILGGNTGELFF. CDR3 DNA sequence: TGTGCCAGCAGCTTAATTCTCGGGGGAAACACCGGGGAGCTGTTTTTT.

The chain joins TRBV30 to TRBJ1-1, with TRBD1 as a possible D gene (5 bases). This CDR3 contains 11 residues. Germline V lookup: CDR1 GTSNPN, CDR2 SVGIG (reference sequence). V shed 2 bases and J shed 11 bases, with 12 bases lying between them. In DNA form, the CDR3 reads TGTGCCTGGAGTCGACGGGAGGGGGCTTTCTTT. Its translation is CAWSRREGAFF.

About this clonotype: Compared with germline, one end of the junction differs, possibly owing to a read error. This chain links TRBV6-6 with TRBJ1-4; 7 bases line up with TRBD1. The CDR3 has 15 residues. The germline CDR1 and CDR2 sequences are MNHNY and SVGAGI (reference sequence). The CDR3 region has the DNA TGTACCAGCAGTTACTCAGGGACAGCGAATGAAAAACTGTTTTTT. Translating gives CTSSYSGTANEKLFF.

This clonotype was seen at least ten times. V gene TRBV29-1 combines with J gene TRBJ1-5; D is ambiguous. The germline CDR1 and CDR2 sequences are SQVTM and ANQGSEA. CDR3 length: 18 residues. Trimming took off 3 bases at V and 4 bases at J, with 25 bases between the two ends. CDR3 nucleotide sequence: TGCAGCGTTGAGAGGAGCTCTATGACACCTCTGCGAAATCAGCCCCAGCATTTT. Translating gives CSVERSSMTPLRNQPQHF.

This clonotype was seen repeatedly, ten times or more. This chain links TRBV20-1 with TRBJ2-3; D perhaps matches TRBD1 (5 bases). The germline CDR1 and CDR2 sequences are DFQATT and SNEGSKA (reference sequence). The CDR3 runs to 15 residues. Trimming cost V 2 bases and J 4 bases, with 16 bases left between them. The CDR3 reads CSARFLRQSADTQYF. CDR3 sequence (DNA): TGCAGTGCTAGATTTCTACGACAGTCGGCAGATACGCAGTATTTT.

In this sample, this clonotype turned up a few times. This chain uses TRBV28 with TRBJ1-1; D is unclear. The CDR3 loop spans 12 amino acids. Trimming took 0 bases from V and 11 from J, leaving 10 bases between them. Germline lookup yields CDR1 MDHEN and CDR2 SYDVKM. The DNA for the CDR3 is TGTGCCAGCAGTTTATGGAGGGATGAGGCTTTCTTT. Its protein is CASSLWRDEAFF. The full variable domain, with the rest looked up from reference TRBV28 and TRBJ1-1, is DVKVTQSSRYLVKRTGEKVFLECVQDMDHENMFWYRQDPGLGLRLIYFSYDVKMKEKGDIPEGYSVSREKKERFSLILESASTNQTSMYLCASSLWRDEAFFGQGTRLTVV.

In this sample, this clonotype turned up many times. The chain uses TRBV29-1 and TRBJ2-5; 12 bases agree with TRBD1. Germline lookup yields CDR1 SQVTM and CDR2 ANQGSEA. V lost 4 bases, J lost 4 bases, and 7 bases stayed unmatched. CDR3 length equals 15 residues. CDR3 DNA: TGCAGCGTTGTTGGGGGACAGGGGGCATCAGAGACCCAGTACTTC. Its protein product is CSVVGGQGASETQYF. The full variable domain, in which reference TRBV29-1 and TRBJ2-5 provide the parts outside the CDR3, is SAVISQKPSRDICQRGTSLTIQCQVDSQVTMMFWYRQQPGQSLTLIATANQGSEATYESGFVIDKFPISRPNLTFSTLTVSNMSPEDSSIYLCSVVGGQGASETQYFGPGTRLLVL.

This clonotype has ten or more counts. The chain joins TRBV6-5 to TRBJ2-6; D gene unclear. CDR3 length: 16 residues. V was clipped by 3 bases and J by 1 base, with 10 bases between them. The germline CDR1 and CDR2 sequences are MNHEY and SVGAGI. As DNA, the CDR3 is TGTGCCAGCAGTTATTCCCCCGGGTCTGGGGCCAACGTCCTGACTTTC. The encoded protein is CASSYSPGSGANVLTF.

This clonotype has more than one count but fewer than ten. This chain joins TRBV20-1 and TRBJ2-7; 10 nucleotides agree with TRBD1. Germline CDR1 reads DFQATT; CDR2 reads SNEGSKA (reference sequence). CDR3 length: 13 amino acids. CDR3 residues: CNLRDRGVYEQYF. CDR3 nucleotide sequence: TGCAACCTCCGGGACAGGGGTGTCTACGAGCAGTACTTC.

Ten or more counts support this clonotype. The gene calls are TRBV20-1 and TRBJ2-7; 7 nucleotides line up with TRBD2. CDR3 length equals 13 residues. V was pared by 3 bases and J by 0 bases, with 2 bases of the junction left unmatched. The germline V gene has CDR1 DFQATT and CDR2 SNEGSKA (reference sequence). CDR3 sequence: CSASGGSSYEQYF. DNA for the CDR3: TGCAGTGCTAGCGGGGGGAGCTCCTACGAGCAGTACTTC.

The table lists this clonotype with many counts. This chain's CDR3 is CASSALAGGNNEQFF. In DNA, the CDR3 is TGTGCCAGCAGTGCCCTAGCGGGAGGTAATAATGAGCAGTTCTTC. V usage is TRBV2 and J usage is TRBJ2-1, with 11 bases identical to TRBD2. The CDR3 totals 15 residues. Germline CDR1 SNHLY, CDR2 FYNNEI. The V gene end was trimmed by 4 bases and the J gene end by 7 bases; junction bases not matched to a gene: 6.

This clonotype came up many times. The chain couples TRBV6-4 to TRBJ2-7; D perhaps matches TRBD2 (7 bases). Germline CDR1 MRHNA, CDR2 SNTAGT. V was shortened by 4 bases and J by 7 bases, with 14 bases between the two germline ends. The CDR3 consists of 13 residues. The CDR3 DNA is TGTGCCAGCAGTGGGGACATCGGGGGGGAGCAGTACTTC. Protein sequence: CASSGDIGGEQYF.

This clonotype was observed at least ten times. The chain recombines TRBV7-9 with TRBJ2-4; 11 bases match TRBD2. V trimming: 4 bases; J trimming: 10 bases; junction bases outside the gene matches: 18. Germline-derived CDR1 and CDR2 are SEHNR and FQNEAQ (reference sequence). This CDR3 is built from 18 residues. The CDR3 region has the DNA TGTGCCAGCAGCTCCCTACTAACGACTAGCGGGGACGCTACTATTCAGTACTTC. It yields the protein CASSSLLTTSGDATIQYF.

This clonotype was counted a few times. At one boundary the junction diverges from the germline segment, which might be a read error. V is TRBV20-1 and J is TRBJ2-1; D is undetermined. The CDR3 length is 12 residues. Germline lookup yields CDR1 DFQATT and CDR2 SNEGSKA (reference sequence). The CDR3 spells CSARARYNERFF. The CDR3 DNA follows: TGCAGTGCTAGGGCCCGCTACAATGAGCGGTTCTTC.

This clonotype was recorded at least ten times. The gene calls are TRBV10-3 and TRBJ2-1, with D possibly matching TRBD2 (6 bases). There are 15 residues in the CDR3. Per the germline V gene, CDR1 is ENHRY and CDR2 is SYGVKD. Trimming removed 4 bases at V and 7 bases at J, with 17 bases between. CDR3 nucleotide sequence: TGTGCCATCAGTGTTGAGTTAGGAGGGTCGAATGAGCAGTTCTTC. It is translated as CAISVELGGSNEQFF.

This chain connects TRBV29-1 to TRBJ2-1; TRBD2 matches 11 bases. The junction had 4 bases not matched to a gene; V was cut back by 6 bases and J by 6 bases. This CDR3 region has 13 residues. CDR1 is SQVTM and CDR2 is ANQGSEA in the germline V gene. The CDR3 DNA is TGCAGCGTGGGACTAGCGGAGTTCAATGAGCAGTTCTTC. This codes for CSVGLAEFNEQFF.